The entry below gives a single T cell receptor beta chain sequence along with its context. Its antigen is unknown. The record has no base qualities; no much larger clone is one base away. This entry is derived from a study of cytomegalovirus exposure and HLA in healthy donors (dated by TCRdb to between 2016 and 2019). Broadly, across the study: In an earlier analysis of 587 of the donors, 250 to 300 Gb of sequence data and 120 million or so unique TCR beta sequences from about 190 million T cells were reported. An early release covering over 500 HLA-typed donors comprised about 310 gigabases of sequencing data and around 80 million unique TCR sequences. Of the roughly 400 genotyped donors, 75% to 85% were placed in the genetic ancestry cluster associated with self-reported Caucasian donors. The study aimed to test whether signatures of past pathogen exposure could be identified by cataloging public T cell receptors. Using immunosequencing, the study profiled T cell repertoires from fewer than 700 subjects and related those repertoires to cytomegalovirus serostatus. A separate validation cohort of roughly 130 different subjects was used in addition to the roughly 720-subject first cohort. The study combined high-throughput TCR immunosequencing, statistical association of individual TCRs with disease status, and machine learning to predict cytomegalovirus infection status. A later analysis re-analyzed previously published TCR beta repertoires from roughly 600 donors and added high-resolution HLA genotyping to study TCR occurrence patterns. Rather than drawing on any new phenotypic data, the later analysis identified candidate immune exposures from TCR beta sequences and the way those sequences occurred across donors. To decide whether each TCR beta V gene segment behaved as functional or pseudogenic, an earlier analysis of 587 of the donors relied on high-throughput TCR beta sequencing. Alongside the repertoire data, information on donor age, sex, ethnicity and CMV serostatus was compiled. A later genetic analysis used genome-wide SNP genotypes for about 60% of the 666 donors, treating that subset as a discovery cohort. All discovery cohort repertoires had been generated using a single sequencing platform. Both class I and class II loci were covered by HLA typing, at four-digit resolution. Typing coverage differed by locus: A, B, C, DRB1 and DQB1 were typed in about 629-630 donors, DQA1 in roughly 510, DPA1 in nearly 610, and DPB1 in just under 480. About 5 DR-DQ haplotypes were handled as single units for association and clustering, since linkage in the cohort was strong. Among 398 genotyped donors of the cohort, an average of around 240,000 unique TCR beta nucleotide sequences were sequenced per donor, about a sixth of them non-productive.

Study-wide conclusions, independent of this receptor: In a later analysis, HLA-associated TCR beta chains showed more clonal expansion and lower generation probabilities than non-associated chains that were equally common. A later genetic analysis reported fewer N-insertions in productive TCRs among donors in an Asian-associated ancestry cluster than the roughly 640-donor mean. The only immune exposure information available for the cohort was CMV serostatus. A cluster of highly shared sequence variants was judged likely to be a technical artifact of the sequencing pipeline. Strong co-occurrence of HLA alleles, especially DR and DQ, made assigning TCR associations to individual alleles difficult. In a later analysis, several top co-occurrence clusters were reported to appear linked to parvovirus B19, influenza, CMV and Epstein-Barr virus. Because counts were too low, roughly 17 rarely observed V segments, including chromosome 9 orphons, were left out of the earlier analysis of 500 to 750 of the donors. Most TCR sequences were seen in very few donors, while some public TCRs were found in many individuals. Sequencing depth was assumed to be roughly uniform across donors in the presence/absence analyses, though that assumption may not hold. According to a later analysis, most CMV-associated TCR beta chains appeared to be HLA-restricted, and the HLA associations seemed to be driven largely by CMV exposure. In an earlier analysis of fewer than 700 of the donors, most TCR beta V segments appeared in productive rearrangements about 90% or about 30% of the time, broadly matching IMGT annotations. In both the original and validation cohorts, the classifier was reported to diagnose cytomegalovirus status with high specificity and sensitivity. Correlated functional status among segregating V segments might reflect linkage disequilibrium, but an unknown experimental factor could not be ruled out. Only TCR beta chains were sequenced in this cohort, and the absence of alpha or paired-chain data limited detectable features. In a later analysis, TCR association rates were found to vary across HLA loci, with the most associated TCRs seen for DRB1 alleles and the fewest for HLA-C alleles. A total of 150 to 200 TCR beta chains were listed by the study as associated with cytomegalovirus. An association between a missense DCLRE1C variant and V-gene and J-gene trimming of TCR beta chains was found in a later genetic analysis and replicated in an independent cohort. It was suggested by the authors that the approach could potentially be generalized to other disease states and immunological phenotypes. Because HLA typing was unavailable for some donors at each locus, only the typed subset was used in association tests. The 87-base-pair reads could not distinguish some IMGT-functional V segments, including TRBV6-2 and TRBV6-3, so those segments were excluded. In a later analysis, around 15,000 TCR beta sequences were associated with specific HLA alleles at a false discovery rate of 0.05. A further reported finding was that TCR beta sequences accurately predicted the HLA-A and HLA-B alleles for most subjects in the first cohort. A few of the identified cytomegalovirus-associated TCR beta chains were confirmed in vitro to be specific for cytomegalovirus antigens.

The cohort consisted of 600 or so healthy bone marrow donors. Cohort members were all nominally healthy when sampled, although unrecorded immune exposures were likely present. The donor was CMV seronegative and belonged to the group of 350 or so seronegative cohort members. Each donor provided a peripheral blood sample, and peripheral blood mononuclear cells were used for TCR beta sequencing. Genomic DNA was extracted from the blood cell samples with the Qiagen DNeasy Blood Extraction Kit. The library relied on the immunoSEQ multiplex PCR assay. The multiplex PCR relied on a mix of 60 forward primers for TCR Vbeta segments and 13 reverse primers for TCR Jbeta segments. The CDR3 region of rearranged TCR beta genes was amplified from genomic DNA with a multiplex PCR assay. Amplified TCR beta libraries were sequenced as 87-base-pair reads on the Illumina HiSeq System. The paper's data handling went like this. A later analysis counted 75 million to 100 million unique TCR beta chains across the approximately 700 repertoires, and approximately 11 million of these chains were shared by at least two donors. To remove PCR and sequencing errors, raw reads were error-corrected and collapsed into unique sequences using a nearest-neighbor algorithm that merged closely related sequences. CDR3 sequences were aligned to IMGT reference sequences to assign V, D and J gene segments. Each retained sequence needed at least a six-nucleotide match to both a V gene segment and a J gene segment. Rearrangements were classified as productive when the CDR3 lacked stop codons and remained in frame with V and J, and all other rearrangements were classified as non-productive. Following IMGT convention, CDR3 was defined as the stretch from the second conserved V-encoded cysteine up to the conserved J-encoded phenylalanine. The earlier analysis of a few hundred of the donors excluded any sequence lacking an unambiguous match to a single V gene segment. An earlier analysis of a few hundred of the donors called V segments functional above 56.7% productive rearrangements and segregating when the between-donor standard deviation exceeded 5%. A statistical classification framework was developed to diagnose cytomegalovirus status using the catalog of TCR beta chain sequences. A later analysis assigned V and J genes by comparing TCR nucleotide sequences with IMGT/GENE-DB human TR gene sequences. In a later analysis, CDR3 sequences and most-parsimonious VDJ recombination scenarios were assigned using the TCRdist pipeline. In a later analysis, each TCR beta chain was defined by its CDR3 amino acid sequence together with its V-gene family, and reads without a unique V-gene family were excluded. As a way to deal with suspected cross-contamination and a sequencing artifact, a later analysis dropped 450 to 600 nucleotide sequences that were highly shared and had low generation probability. In a later analysis, a clonal expansion index for each public chain was calculated from normalized within-repertoire ranks of inferred template counts. In a later analysis, generation probabilities were computed using a VDJ recombination model fitted to out-of-frame rearrangements, and the results were checked against IGoR. In a later analysis, TCR-TCR, TCR-HLA and TCR-CMV co-occurrence was scored with hypergeometric tests, and a repertoire-size bias correction was applied to TCR pairs. A later analysis estimated false discovery rates by permuting HLA or CMV assignments 20 times. In a later analysis, co-occurring TCRs were grouped using DBSCAN, and TCRdist sequence similarity was added for clustering within HLA-allele-positive subsets. Co-occurrence clustering excluded repertoires with fewer than 30,000 or more than 120,000 public chains, plus five with anomalous nucleotide sharing. Entries here come from immuneACCESS through TCRdb and include only in-frame sequences with V and J called. Some clones fail to appear in such tables; in the studies checked, an unresolved V gene covers under half of the shortfall, and the cause of the remainder is unknown. The V and J calls and clone size were taken over from that table, and D and trimming were inferred from the DNA. In all, the sample holds roughly 110,000 clones, and over 65% of those were seen once. The ten largest clones take up roughly 2.5% of the sample.

Trimming at the junction amounts to 5 bases on V and 2 bases on J, and the germline ends lie 13 bases apart. CDR3 length: 15 amino acids, cysteine to phenylalanine. The retained sequence is limited to the CDR3, 45 bases, with the frame set at the first base. The germline V gene (reference sequence) provides CDR1 LNHDA and CDR2 SQIVND. The receptor's source is a young woman in good health and CMV-seronegative. Recombination joined TRBV19 with TRBJ1-5, and the D gene may be TRBD1, 6 bases matching. Sequencing input: PBMCs. The CDR3 amino acid sequence is: CASSPTGMGNQPQHF. The DNA reads TGTGCCAGTAGTCCCACAGGGATGGGCAATCAGCCCCAGCATTTT.